Detailed here is one T cell receptor beta chain. Its antigen is not identified. The data were taken from a study of OX40 agonist ivuxolimab in advanced cancers. Whole-study context: Prior therapy, whether anti-PD-1, anti-PD-L1 or anti-CTLA-4, was allowed, and 40% had some.

Libraries were prepared by immunoSEQ multiplex PCR; TCRdb keeps only in-frame clonotypes and omits some of them. In the table there are approximately 60,000 clones, 83% of which are singletons. Findings and limits, study-wide: At 0.1 to 3.0 mg/kg, CD4+ and CD8+ blood T cells expanded clonally by week 6. Antigens targeted by the expanded peripheral T cells were not determined.

CDR1 is MNHEY and CDR2 is SVGAGI in the germline V gene. This CDR3 has 14 residues. The V gene lost 0 bases and the J gene lost 3 bases, with 6 bases spanning the gap. V gene TRBV6-5 combines with J gene TRBJ2-1, with no clear D. The input for sequencing was CD4+ or CD8+ T cells sorted from blood, taken in a trial of the OX40 agonist ivuxolimab. This sequence originates from an adult with an advanced solid tumor such as melanoma, head and neck, liver or kidney cancer. CDR3 loop: CASSYSMVYNEQFF. The CDR3 coding sequence is TGTGCCAGCAGTTACTCGATGGTCTACAATGAGCAGTTCTTC.